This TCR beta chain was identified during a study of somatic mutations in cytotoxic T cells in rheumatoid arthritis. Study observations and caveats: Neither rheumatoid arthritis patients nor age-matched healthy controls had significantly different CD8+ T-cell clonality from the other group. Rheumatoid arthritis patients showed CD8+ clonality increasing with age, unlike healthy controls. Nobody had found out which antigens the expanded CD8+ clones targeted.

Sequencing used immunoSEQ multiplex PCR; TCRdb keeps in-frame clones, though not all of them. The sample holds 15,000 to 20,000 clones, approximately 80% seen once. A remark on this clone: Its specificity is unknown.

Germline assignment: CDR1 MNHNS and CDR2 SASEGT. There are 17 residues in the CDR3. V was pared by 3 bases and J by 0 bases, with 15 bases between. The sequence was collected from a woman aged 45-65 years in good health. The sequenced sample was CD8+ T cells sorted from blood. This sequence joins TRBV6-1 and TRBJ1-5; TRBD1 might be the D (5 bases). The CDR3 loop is CASSEWVQAVSNQPQHF. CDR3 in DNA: TGTGCCAGCAGTGAGTGGGTACAGGCCGTTAGCAATCAGCCCCAGCATTTT.